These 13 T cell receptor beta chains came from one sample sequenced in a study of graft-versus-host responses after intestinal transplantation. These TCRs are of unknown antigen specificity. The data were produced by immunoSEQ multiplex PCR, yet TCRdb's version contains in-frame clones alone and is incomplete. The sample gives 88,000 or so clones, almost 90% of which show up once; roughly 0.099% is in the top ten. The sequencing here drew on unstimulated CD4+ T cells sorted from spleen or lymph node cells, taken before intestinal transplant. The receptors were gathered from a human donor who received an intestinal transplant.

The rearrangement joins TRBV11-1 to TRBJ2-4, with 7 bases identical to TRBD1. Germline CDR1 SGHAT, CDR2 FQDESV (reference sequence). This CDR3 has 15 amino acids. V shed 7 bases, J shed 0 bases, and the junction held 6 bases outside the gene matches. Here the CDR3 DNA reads TGTGCCAGCACTCCGGACAGGTTAGCCAAAAACATTCAGTACTTC. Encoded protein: CASTPDRLAKNIQYF.

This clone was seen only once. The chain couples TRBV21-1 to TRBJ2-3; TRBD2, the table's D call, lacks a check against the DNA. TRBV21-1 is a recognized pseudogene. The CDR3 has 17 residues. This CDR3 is CASTLTSGGYSTDTQYF. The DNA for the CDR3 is TGTGCCAGCACCCTGACTAGCGGGGGGTATAGCACAGATACGCAGTATTTT.

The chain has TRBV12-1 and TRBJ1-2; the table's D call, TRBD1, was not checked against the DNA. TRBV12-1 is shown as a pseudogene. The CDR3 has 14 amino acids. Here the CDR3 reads CASSLGQGNYGYTF. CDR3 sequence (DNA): TGTGCCAGCAGCCTTGGGCAGGGGAACTATGGCTACACCTTC.

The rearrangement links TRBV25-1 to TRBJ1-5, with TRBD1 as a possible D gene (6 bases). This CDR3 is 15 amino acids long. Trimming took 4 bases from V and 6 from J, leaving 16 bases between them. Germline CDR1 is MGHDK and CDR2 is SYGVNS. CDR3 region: CASSATRGLPQPQHF. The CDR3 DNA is TGTGCCAGCAGTGCGACGCGGGGGCTTCCTCAGCCCCAGCATTTT.

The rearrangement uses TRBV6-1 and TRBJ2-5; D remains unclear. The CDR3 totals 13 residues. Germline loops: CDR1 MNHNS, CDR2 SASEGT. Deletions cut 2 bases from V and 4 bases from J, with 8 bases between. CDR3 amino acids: CASSEPPGETQYF. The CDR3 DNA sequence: TGTGCCAGCAGTGAACCTCCGGGAGAGACCCAGTACTTC.

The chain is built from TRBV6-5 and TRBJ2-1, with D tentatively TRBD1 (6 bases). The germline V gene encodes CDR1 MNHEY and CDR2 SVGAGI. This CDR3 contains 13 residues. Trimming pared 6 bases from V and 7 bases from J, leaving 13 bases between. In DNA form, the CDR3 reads TGTGCCAGCAGGAACCTACAGGGTAATGAGCAGTTCTTC. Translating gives CASRNLQGNEQFF.

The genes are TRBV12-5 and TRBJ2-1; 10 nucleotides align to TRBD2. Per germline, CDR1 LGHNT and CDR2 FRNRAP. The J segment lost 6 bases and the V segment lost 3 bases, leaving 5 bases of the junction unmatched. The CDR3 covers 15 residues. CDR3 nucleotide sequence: TGTGCTAGTGGTTTTGATCTAGCGGGGGTCAATGAGCAGTTCTTC. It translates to CASGFDLAGVNEQFF.

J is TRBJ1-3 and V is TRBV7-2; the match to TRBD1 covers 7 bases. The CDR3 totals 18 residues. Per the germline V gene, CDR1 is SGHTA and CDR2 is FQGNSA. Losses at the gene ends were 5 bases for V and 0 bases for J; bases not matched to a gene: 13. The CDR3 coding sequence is TGTGCCAGCAGCCCGGGGGGGACAGTCCTGAGCTCTGGAAACACCATATATTTT. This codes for CASSPGGTVLSSGNTIYF.

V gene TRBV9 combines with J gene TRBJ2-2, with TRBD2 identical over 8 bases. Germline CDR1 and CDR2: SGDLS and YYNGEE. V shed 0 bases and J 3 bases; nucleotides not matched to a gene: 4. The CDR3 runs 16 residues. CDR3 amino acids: CASSVEGAGDTGELFF. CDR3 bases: TGTGCCAGCAGCGTAGAAGGAGCGGGGGACACCGGGGAGCTGTTTTTT.

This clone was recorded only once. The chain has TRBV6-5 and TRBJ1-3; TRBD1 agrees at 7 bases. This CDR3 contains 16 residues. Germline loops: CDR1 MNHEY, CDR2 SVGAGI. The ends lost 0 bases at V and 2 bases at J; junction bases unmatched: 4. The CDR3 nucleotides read TGTGCCAGCAGTTACTCGAGCACAGGGGCTGGAAACACCATATATTTT. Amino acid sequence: CASSYSSTGAGNTIYF.

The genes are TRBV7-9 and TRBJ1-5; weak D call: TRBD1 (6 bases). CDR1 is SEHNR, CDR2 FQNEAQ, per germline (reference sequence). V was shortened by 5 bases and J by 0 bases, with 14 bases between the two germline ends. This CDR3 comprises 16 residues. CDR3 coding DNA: TGTGCCAGCAGCCCCGGACGGACAGATAGCAATCAGCCCCAGCATTTT. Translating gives CASSPGRTDSNQPQHF.

The CDR3 sequence is CASSYGRGTIYF. The CDR3 DNA is TGTGCCAGCAGTTATGGCCGGGGCACCATATATTTT. This chain links TRBV6-6 with TRBJ1-3; D is ambiguous. The CDR3 totals 12 residues. Trimming removed 3 bases from V and 9 bases from J, with 9 bases in between. The V gene's germline CDR1 is MNHNY and CDR2 SVGAGI (reference sequence).

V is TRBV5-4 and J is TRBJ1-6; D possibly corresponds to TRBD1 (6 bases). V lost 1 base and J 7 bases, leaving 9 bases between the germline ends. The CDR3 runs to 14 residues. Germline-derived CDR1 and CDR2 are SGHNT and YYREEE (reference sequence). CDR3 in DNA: TGTGCCAGCAGCTTGTCGCAGGGGAATTCACCCCTCCACTTT. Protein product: CASSLSQGNSPLHF.